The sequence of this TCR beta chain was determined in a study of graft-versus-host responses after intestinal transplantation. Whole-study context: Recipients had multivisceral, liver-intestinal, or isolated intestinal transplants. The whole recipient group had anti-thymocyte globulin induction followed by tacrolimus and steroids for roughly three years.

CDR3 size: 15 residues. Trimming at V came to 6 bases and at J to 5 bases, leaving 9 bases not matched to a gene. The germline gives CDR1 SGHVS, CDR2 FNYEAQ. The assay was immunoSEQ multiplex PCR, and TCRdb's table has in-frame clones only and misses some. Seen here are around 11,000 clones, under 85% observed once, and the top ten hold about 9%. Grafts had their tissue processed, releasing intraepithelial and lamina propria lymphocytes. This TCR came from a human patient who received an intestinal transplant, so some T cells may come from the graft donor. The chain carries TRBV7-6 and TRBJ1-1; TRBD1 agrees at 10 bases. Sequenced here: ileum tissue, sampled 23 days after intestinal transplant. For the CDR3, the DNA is TGTGCCAGCAGTCAGGGACAGGGGTGGGAGACTGAAGCTTTCTTT. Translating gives CASSQGQGWETEAFF.